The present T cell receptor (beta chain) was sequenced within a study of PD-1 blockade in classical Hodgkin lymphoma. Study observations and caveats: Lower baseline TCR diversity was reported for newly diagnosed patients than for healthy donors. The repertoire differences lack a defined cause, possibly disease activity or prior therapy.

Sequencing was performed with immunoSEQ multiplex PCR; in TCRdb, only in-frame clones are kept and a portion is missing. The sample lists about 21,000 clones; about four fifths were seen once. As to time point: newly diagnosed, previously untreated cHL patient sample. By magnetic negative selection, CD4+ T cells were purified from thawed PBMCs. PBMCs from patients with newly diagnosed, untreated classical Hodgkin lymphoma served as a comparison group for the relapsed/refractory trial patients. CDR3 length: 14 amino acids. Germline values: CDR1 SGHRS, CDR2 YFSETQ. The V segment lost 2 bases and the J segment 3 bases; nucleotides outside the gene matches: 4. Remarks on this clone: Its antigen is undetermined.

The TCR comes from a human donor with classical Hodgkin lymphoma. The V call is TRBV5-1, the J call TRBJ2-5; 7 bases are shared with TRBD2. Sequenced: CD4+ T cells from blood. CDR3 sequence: CASSLGAGEETQYF. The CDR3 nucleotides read TGCGCCAGCAGCTTAGGGGCGGGAGAAGAGACCCAGTACTTC.